This T cell receptor beta chain was recorded in a study of vaccination effects on CD4 cells after COVID-19. For the study at large: Post-vaccination samples were obtained at early and late time points from a few convalescent patients.

Germline V gene lookup returns CDR1 MNHEY and CDR2 SMNVEV (reference sequence). The CDR3 is made up of 15 amino acids. With 6 bases removed from V and 0 bases from J, the gap between germline ends came to 13 bases. Study findings and constraints: Sampling in the study covered few convalescent patients and included no early post-infection timepoints.

Comment on this clone: The antigen is not known.

The assay was immunoSEQ multiplex PCR, and TCRdb's table has in-frame clones only and misses some. The sample lists 14,000 or so clones; 78% were seen once. Pools of viral peptides were used by the ViraFEST assay to expand antigen-specific CD4+ T cells ahead of sequencing. Culture proceeded for under twelve days, and CD4+ T cells were then isolated. The person's infection with SARS-CoV-2, confirmed by PCR, took place between March and December 2020. Subjects were given two BNT162b2 or mRNA-1273 vaccine doses. The sequenced sample was CD4+ T cells from PBMCs cultured with HCoV-NL63 spike peptides, obtained after COVID-19 vaccination. V and J are TRBV27 and TRBJ2-3; D is unresolved. This TCR derives from a human donor who had a prior SARS-CoV-2 infection. CDR3 residues: CASSPSRFSTDTQYF. CDR3 DNA sequence: TGTGCCAGCAGCCCCTCTAGGTTCAGCACAGATACGCAGTATTTT.